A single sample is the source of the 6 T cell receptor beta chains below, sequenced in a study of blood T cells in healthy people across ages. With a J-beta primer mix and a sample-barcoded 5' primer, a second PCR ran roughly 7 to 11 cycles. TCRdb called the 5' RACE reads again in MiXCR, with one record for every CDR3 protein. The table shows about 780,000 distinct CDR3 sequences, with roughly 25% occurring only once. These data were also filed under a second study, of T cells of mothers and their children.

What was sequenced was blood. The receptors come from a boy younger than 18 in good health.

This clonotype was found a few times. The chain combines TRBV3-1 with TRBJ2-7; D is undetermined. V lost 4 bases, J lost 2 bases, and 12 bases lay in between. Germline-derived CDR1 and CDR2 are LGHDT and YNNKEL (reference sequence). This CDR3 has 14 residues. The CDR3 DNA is TGTGCCAGCAGCCGAATGGACGGGCCCTACGAGCAGTACTTC. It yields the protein CASSRMDGPYEQYF.

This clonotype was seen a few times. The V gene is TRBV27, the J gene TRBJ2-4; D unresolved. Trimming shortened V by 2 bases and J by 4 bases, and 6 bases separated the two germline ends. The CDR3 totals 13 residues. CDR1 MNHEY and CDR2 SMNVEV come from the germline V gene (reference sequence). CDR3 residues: CASSLVSKNIQYF. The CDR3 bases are TGTGCCAGCAGTTTAGTCAGTAAAAACATTCAGTACTTC.

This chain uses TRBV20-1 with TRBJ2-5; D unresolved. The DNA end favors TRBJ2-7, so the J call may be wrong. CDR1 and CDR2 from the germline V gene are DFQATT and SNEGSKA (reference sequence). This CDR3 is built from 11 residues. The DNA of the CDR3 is TGCAGTGCTAAACATATCTACGAGCAGTACTTC. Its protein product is CSAKHIYEQYF.

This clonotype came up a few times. The CDR3 here is CSARDPLGGPYEQYF. The CDR3 DNA sequence: TGCAGTGCTAGAGATCCCCTGGGGGGCCCCTACGAGCAGTACTTC. The chain employs TRBV20-1 and TRBJ2-5; the D gene could be TRBD1 or TRBD2 (6 bases each). With the DNA end fitting TRBJ2-7 better, the J assignment may be wrong. This CDR3 comprises 15 residues. Per the germline V gene, CDR1 is DFQATT and CDR2 is SNEGSKA (reference sequence).

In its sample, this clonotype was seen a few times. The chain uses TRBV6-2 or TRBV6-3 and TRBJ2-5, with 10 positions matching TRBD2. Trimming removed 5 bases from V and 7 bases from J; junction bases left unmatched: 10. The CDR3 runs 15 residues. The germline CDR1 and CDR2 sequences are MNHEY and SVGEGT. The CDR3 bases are TGTGCCAGCAGTACCCGGACTAGCGGACAGGGGACCCAGTACTTC. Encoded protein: CASSTRTSGQGTQYF.

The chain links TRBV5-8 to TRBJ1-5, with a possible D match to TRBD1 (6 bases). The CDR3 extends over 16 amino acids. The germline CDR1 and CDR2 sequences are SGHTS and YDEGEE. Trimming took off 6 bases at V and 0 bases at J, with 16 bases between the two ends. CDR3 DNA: TGTGCCAGCATACCAACAGGGATTCGTAGCAATCAGCCCCAGCATTTT. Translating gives CASIPTGIRSNQPQHF.